This T cell receptor beta chain was sequenced during a study of CD8 T cells in Susac syndrome. Germline CDR1 is SGHDN and CDR2 is FVKESK. The V and J ends lost 0 bases and 5 bases respectively, with 27 bases between them. The CDR3 length is 20 residues. RNA amounts of roughly 0.45 to 1 ug underwent reverse transcription with random hexamers. TCR beta CDR3 was amplified by immunoSEQ multiplex PCR. This amplification extended across 54 Vbeta and 13 Jbeta segments. TCRdb analysed the immunoSEQ multiplex PCR reads with MiXCR anew, one entry per CDR3 protein. This table holds 25,000 to 30,000 distinct CDR3 sequences, around 94% found once. High-throughput TCR beta sequencing covered peripheral CD8+ and CD4+ T cells. Controls matched for age and sex were healthy donors. It was negative isolation that provided the CD8+ and CD4+ T cells, whereas TEMRA cells were enriched by FACS.

V usage is TRBV14 and J usage is TRBJ2-3; maybe TRBD2 (7 bases). Sequencing was performed on CD8+ T cells from PBMCs. The clonotype was recovered from a human donor in good health. The CDR3: CASSQDQEGRAGASGDTQYF. CDR3 nucleotide sequence: TGTGCCAGCAGCCAAGATCAAGAAGGAAGGGCGGGGGCCTCGGGAGATACGCAGTATTTT.